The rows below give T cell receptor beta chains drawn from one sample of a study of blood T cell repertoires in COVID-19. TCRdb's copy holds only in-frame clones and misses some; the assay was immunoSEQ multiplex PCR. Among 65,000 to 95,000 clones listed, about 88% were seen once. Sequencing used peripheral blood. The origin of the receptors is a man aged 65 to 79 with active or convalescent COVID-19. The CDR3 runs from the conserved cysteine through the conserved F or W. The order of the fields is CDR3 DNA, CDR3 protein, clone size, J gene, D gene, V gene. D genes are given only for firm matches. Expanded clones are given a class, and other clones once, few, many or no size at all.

TGTGCCACCAGCAGGGAAACGGGGGAAAATGAGCAGTTCTTC CATSRETGENEQFF . TRBJ2-1 . TRBV15
TGTGCCAGCAGCTTAGGATCAGCGGGGGGCACCTACAATGAGCAGTTCTTC CASSLGSAGGTYNEQFF . TRBJ2-1 TRBD2 TRBV11-3
TGTGCCAGCAGCGTGGGGACAGGGGCCAACTATGGCTACACCTTC CASSVGTGANYGYTF . TRBJ1-2 TRBD1 TRBV9
TGTGCCAGCAGTTCCACCGAAGCGGGAGCTTACAATGAGCAGTTCTTC CASSSTEAGAYNEQFF . TRBJ2-1 TRBD2 TRBV6-6
TGTGCCAGTAGTATCGATCGAGAAGTGGCCCAGTACTTC CASSIDREVAQYF . TRBJ2-5 . TRBV19
TGCGCCAGCAGCACACCCGGGGAAGCTTTCTTT CASSTPGEAFF . TRBJ1-1 . TRBV5-1
TGCGCCAGCAGCTTGGGGGCCGGGACTAGAGGTGATACGCAGTATTTT CASSLGAGTRGDTQYF . TRBJ2-3 TRBD2 TRBV5-1
TGTGCCAGCAGAGGGACAGGTTTTACCTACGAGCAGTACTTC CASRGTGFTYEQYF . TRBJ2-7 TRBD1 TRBV27
TGTGCCAGCAGTACCCAAAGGGGCGCCGGGGAGCTGTTTTTT CASSTQRGAGELFF . TRBJ2-2 . TRBV6-5
TGTGCCAGCAGTTTGAGACAATCCTACAATGAGCAGTTCTTC CASSLRQSYNEQFF . TRBJ2-1 . TRBV28
TGTGCCAGCAGTCCTGCTGGAAACACCATATATTTT CASSPAGNTIYF . TRBJ1-3 . TRBV6-6
TGTGCCAGTAGTCCACAGGGGCCCAACTATGGCTACACCTTC CASSPQGPNYGYTF few TRBJ1-2 TRBD1 TRBV19
. CASSSSRVLAKNIQYF . TRBJ2-4 . TRBV28
TGTGCCAGTAGGCGGACAGGGGGCGCGGACGAGCAGTACTTC CASRRTGGADEQYF many TRBJ2-7 TRBD1 TRBV19
TGCGCCAGCAGCCTGACGGGACTCAGCACAGATACGCAGTATTTT CASSLTGLSTDTQYF once TRBJ2-3 . TRBV5-1
TGTGCCAGCAGCTTAGATATACAGTTTGACGAGCAGTACTTC CASSLDIQFDEQYF . TRBJ2-7 . TRBV11-2
TGTGCCAGCAGTGCGCGGTGGCACACCGGGGAGCTGTTTTTT CASSARWHTGELFF . TRBJ2-2 . TRBV27
TGTGCCAGCAGCTCTCAAACTAAAGAGACCCAGTACTTC CASSSQTKETQYF . TRBJ2-5 . TRBV5-4
TGTGCCAGCAGCTCCCGCCGCGGGGGATCCTACGAGCAGTACTTC CASSSRRGGSYEQYF . TRBJ2-7 TRBD2 TRBV7-6
TGCGCCAGCAGCCCGGAGTCGGGAGGGTTTCGGGAGCAGTTCTTC CASSPESGGFREQFF . TRBJ2-1 TRBD2 TRBV5-1
TGTGCCAGTAGTACAAGTAGGAGGCATACCGGGGAGCTGTTTTTT CASSTSRRHTGELFF . TRBJ2-2 . TRBV19
TGTGCCAGCAGTGAAGCTATCACAGGCCCTAATCAGCCCCAGCATTTT CASSEAITGPNQPQHF . TRBJ1-5 . TRBV6-1
TGCGCCAGCAGCCTCCAGGGGGCGACTAATGAAAAACTGTTTTTT CASSLQGATNEKLFF . TRBJ1-4 TRBD1 TRBV5-1
TGTGCCATCAGTGAGTCCGGGGACAGTGTAACAGATACGCAGTATTTT CAISESGDSVTDTQYF . TRBJ2-3 TRBD1 TRBV10-3
TGCAGCGTTATGGCGGCTAGCGTCTCCTACAATGAGCAGTTCTTC CSVMAASVSYNEQFF . TRBJ2-1 . TRBV29-1
TGTGCCAGTAGAACGGTTGCGTATAGCAATCAGCCCCAGCATTTT CASRTVAYSNQPQHF . TRBJ1-5 . TRBV19
TGTGCAGCTAGCGGGAGTTCCTACAATGAGCAGTTCTTC CAASGSSYNEQFF . TRBJ2-1 TRBD2 TRBV19
TGTGCCAGCAGCGTAGAGTCGACAGGGCTCGGCTACACCTTC CASSVESTGLGYTF . TRBJ1-2 TRBD1 TRBV9
TGTGCCAGCTCACCACCGAGCCGAGTAGGAAACACCATATATTTT CASSPPSRVGNTIYF . TRBJ1-3 . TRBV18
TGTGCCAGCAGAACAGGGCACTCCTACGAGCAGTACTTC CASRTGHSYEQYF . TRBJ2-7 . TRBV2
TGTGCCAGCACCGTTACAGGGGCAGCTAACTATGGCTACACCTTC CASTVTGAANYGYTF . TRBJ1-2 TRBD1 TRBV28
TGCGCCAGCAGCTTGAGCGGGAACGTTGGTCAGCCCCAGCATTTT CASSLSGNVGQPQHF . TRBJ1-5 . TRBV5-1
TGTGCCAGCAGCCCCGGGGGAGCGGGGAACATTCAGTACTTC CASSPGGAGNIQYF . TRBJ2-4 TRBD2 TRBV9
TGTGCCAGCAGTTACTCGCGGGACTCATTGTCACCCCTCCACTTT CASSYSRDSLSPLHF . TRBJ1-6 . TRBV6-6
TGTGCCAGCAGTGAAGAGGGCGGAGCTGAAGCTTTCTTT CASSEEGGAEAFF once TRBJ1-1 . TRBV6-4
TGTGCCAGCAGACCGACTAGCGGGAGGGCCGGTGGCGATACGCAGTATTTT CASRPTSGRAGGDTQYF . TRBJ2-3 TRBD2 TRBV14
TGTGCCAGCAGTTACTTAGTCGGGACAGGGGGGGAAAAACTGTTTTTT CASSYLVGTGGEKLFF . TRBJ1-4 TRBD1 TRBV6-6
TGCAGCGTTAGACTAGGAATATACGAGCAGTACTTC CSVRLGIYEQYF . TRBJ2-7 . TRBV29-1
TGTGCCAGCTCACCACCCAGCTCCTACGAGCAGTACTTC CASSPPSSYEQYF . TRBJ2-7 . TRBV18
TGTGCCAGCAGTCCAGACAGGATCTCTGGAAACACCATATATTTT CASSPDRISGNTIYF once TRBJ1-3 . TRBV6-5
TGTGCCAGCAGTGAAGCGATGGGGAGGTCGACCGGGGAGCTGTTTTTT CASSEAMGRSTGELFF once TRBJ2-2 . TRBV6-1
TGCAGCGTTACAAGGGGGTTATCCTACGAGCAGTACTTC CSVTRGLSYEQYF . TRBJ2-7 . TRBV29-1
TGTGCCAGCAGCAAGGATCGGGGCACCGGGGAGCTGTTTTTT CASSKDRGTGELFF . TRBJ2-2 . TRBV21-1
TGTGCCAGCAGCGTAGTGGCTAGCGGGAATGGCGGGGAGCTGTTTTTT CASSVVASGNGGELFF . TRBJ2-2 TRBD2 TRBV9
TGTGCCAGCAGTCCCGGGACAGGGGCTTCCTACGAGCAGTACTTC CASSPGTGASYEQYF . TRBJ2-7 TRBD1 TRBV6-5
TGTGCCAGCTCACCAGGACAGGATGTCTCACCCCTCCACTTT CASSPGQDVSPLHF . TRBJ1-6 TRBD1 TRBV18
TGTGCCAGCAGCACAACACGGGGAGCCCCAGATACGCAGTATTTT CASSTTRGAPDTQYF . TRBJ2-3 . TRBV7-2